These T cell receptor beta chains were read from a single sample in a study of regulatory T cells in long-lasting Graves disease. TCRdb analysed the multiplex PCR reads with MiXCR anew, one entry per CDR3 protein. The sample consists of some 240,000 distinct CDR3 sequences, around 19% of them appearing once. The same sample was also used in a study of T cells in Graves' hyperthyroidism and ophthalmopathy.

The input for sequencing was peripheral blood mononuclear cells (PBMCs), taken at new diagnosis, from a patient treated with antithyroid drugs. The receptors shown here come from a woman between 25 and 40 years old with Graves disease. Each CDR3 is given with its conserved first and last residue. D genes are given only for firm matches. Size values are once, few and many counts, or a class for expanded clones, and some rows have none.

>TRBV12-3/TRBV12-4|14|TRBJ1-2|-|many
CASSFGSAGYGYTF
TGTGCCAGCAGTTTTGGCAGCGCAGGGTATGGCTACACCTTC
>TRBV12-5|15|TRBJ1-1|-|many
CASGQRYRANTEAFF
TGTGCTAGTGGTCAACGCTACAGGGCCAACACTGAAGCTTTCTTT
>TRBV5-4|17|TRBJ1-1|TRBD1|-
CASSSWTGGRGKTEAFF
TGTGCCAGCAGCTCCTGGACAGGGGGAAGGGGGAAGACTGAAGCTTTCTTT
>TRBV14|18|TRBJ2-3|TRBD2|many
CASSPWDSGGYSTDTQYF
TGTGCCAGCAGCCCCTGGGATAGCGGGGGGTACAGCACAGATACGCAGTATTTT
>TRBV7-9|14|TRBJ2-7|-|many
CASSRGTPRDEQYF
TGTGCCAGCAGCCGCGGGACACCTAGAGACGAGCAGTACTTC
>TRBV19|16|TRBJ2-7|-|-
CASSTPRQAKSYEQYF
TGTGCCAGTAGTACCCCTAGACAGGCCAAATCCTACGAGCAGTACTTC
>TRBV7-2|16|TRBJ1-2|TRBD1|many
CASSSDRDFFGDGYTF
TGTGCCAGCAGCTCCGACAGGGATTTTTTCGGCGACGGCTACACCTTC
>TRBV11-2|16|TRBJ2-1|TRBD2|many
CASSLGSGRAFLRQFF
TGTGCCAGCAGCTTAGGTAGCGGGAGGGCCTTCTTGAGGCAGTTCTTC
>TRBV30|15|TRBJ1-1|-|many
CAWSVPNGWDTEAFF
TGTGCCTGGAGTGTTCCGAATGGATGGGACACTGAAGCTTTCTTT
>TRBV28|14|TRBJ1-2|TRBD1|many
CASSSRTGSYGYTF
TGTGCCAGCAGTTCTAGGACAGGATCGTATGGCTACACCTTC
>TRBV19|14|TRBJ1-1|-|many
CASSTGELNTEAFF
TGTGCCAGTAGTACCGGGGAACTGAACACTGAAGCTTTCTTT
>TRBV24-1|12|TRBJ2-2|-|many
CATSQLSGELFF
TGTGCCACCAGTCAACTCAGCGGGGAGCTGTTTTTT
>TRBV2|13|TRBJ1-1|-|many
CASSIQDYTEAFF
TGTGCCAGCAGTATACAGGATTACACTGAAGCTTTCTTT
>TRBV9|13|TRBJ1-1|-|many
CASSGGGNTEAFF
TGTGCCAGCAGCGGTGGGGGGAACACTGAAGCTTTCTTT
>TRBV2|12|TRBJ2-1|TRBD1|-
CASRGQGAQQFF
TGTGCCAGCAGGGGACAGGGGGCTCAGCAGTTCTTC
>TRBV28|17|TRBJ2-1|TRBD2|many
CASSPSLAGGPGNEQFF
TGTGCCAGCAGTCCATCCCTAGCGGGGGGCCCGGGCAATGAGCAGTTCTTC
>TRBV7-3|14|TRBJ2-7|-|-
CTSSLRQESYEQYF
TGTACCAGCAGCTTGCGACAGGAATCCTACGAGCAGTACTTC
>TRBV7-8|14|TRBJ2-7|TRBD2|-
CASIPWGGSYEQYF
TGTGCCAGCATTCCATGGGGGGGCTCCTACGAGCAGTACTTC
>TRBV30|12|TRBJ2-5|-|-
CAWNAGPGTQYF
TGTGCCTGGAACGCCGGTCCGGGGACCCAGTACTTC
>TRBV6-5|19|TRBJ2-1|TRBD2|many
CASSSTFVGGAQHLNEQFF
TGTGCCAGCAGTTCGACCTTTGTCGGGGGGGCCCAACATCTCAATGAGCAGTTCTTC
>TRBV27|15|TRBJ1-4|-|few
CASSPREKGIEKLFF
TGTGCCAGCAGCCCCAGGGAAAAGGGGATTGAAAAACTGTTTTTT
>TRBV5-1|13|TRBJ2-7|TRBD1|many
CASSFTGDREQYF
TGCGCCAGCAGCTTCACAGGGGATCGGGAGCAGTACTTC
>TRBV7-6|15|TRBJ2-3|-|-
CASSLLRTGTDTQYF
TGTGCCAGCAGTCTCCTCCGGACTGGCACAGATACGCAGTATTTT
>TRBV7-3|14|TRBJ1-1|TRBD1|many
CATSLTGANTEAFF
TGTGCCACCTCTTTGACAGGGGCAAACACTGAAGCTTTCTTT
>TRBV7-2|18|TRBJ2-3|TRBD2|few
CASSQFAGTSGSTDTQYF
TGTGCCAGCAGTCAATTCGCAGGGACTAGCGGTAGCACAGATACGCAGTATTTT
>TRBV11-3|20|TRBJ1-1|-|many
CASSARSEGYGDGRNTEAFF
TGTGCCAGCAGCGCGAGGTCCGAAGGGTACGGCGATGGTAGGAACACTGAAGCTTTCTTT
>TRBV7-9|14|TRBJ2-7|-|many
CASSPPDSNYEQYF
TGTGCCAGCAGCCCCCCGGACAGTAACTACGAGCAGTACTTC
>TRBV28|18|TRBJ2-3|TRBD2|few
CASSFVFGLAGSTDTQYF
TGTGCCAGCAGTTTCGTGTTTGGACTAGCGGGAAGTACAGATACGCAGTATTTT
>TRBV24-1|13|TRBJ2-1|TRBD1|many
CATGQGLYNEQFF
TGTGCCACCGGACAGGGCCTCTACAATGAGCAGTTCTTC
>TRBV12-3/TRBV12-4|11|TRBJ2-2|-|many
CASSPSLGLFF
TGTGCCAGCAGTCCTTCCTTGGGGCTGTTTTTT
>TRBV2|13|TRBJ2-1|-|many
CASSGPVYNEQFF
TGTGCCAGCAGTGGGCCGGTTTACAATGAGCAGTTCTTC
>TRBV11-2|14|TRBJ2-7|TRBD2|many
CASRRAGALYEQYF
TGTGCCAGCAGGAGGGCGGGAGCACTTTACGAGCAGTACTTC
>TRBV7-8|16|TRBJ1-2|-|many
CASSLGGQGFGYGYTF
TGTGCCAGCAGCTTAGGCGGGCAGGGGTTCGGCTATGGCTACACCTTC
>TRBV6-1|17|TRBJ1-6|TRBD1|-
CASRGTGLSSYNSPLHF
TGTGCCAGCAGAGGGACAGGCCTAAGCTCCTATAATTCACCCCTCCACTTT
>TRBV10-3|15|TRBJ2-3|TRBD2|many
CAISGTSGKIDTQYF
TGTGCCATCAGTGGGACTAGCGGGAAAATAGATACGCAGTATTTT
>TRBV13|14|TRBJ1-5|TRBD1|-
CASSYGTGNQPQHF
TGTGCCAGCAGCTACGGGACAGGGAATCAGCCCCAGCATTTT
>TRBV20-1|17|TRBJ2-5|TRBD2|-
CSASVLGLAGGKETQYF
TGCAGTGCTAGTGTTTTGGGTCTAGCGGGGGGTAAAGAGACCCAGTACTTC
>TRBV18|14|TRBJ2-3|TRBD2|-
CASSPAREGDTQYF
TGTGCCAGCTCACCGGCGCGGGAGGGTGATACGCAGTATTTT
>TRBV7-6|16|TRBJ1-1|-|-
CASSLAHPDGYTEAFF
TGTGCCAGCAGCTTAGCGCATCCGGACGGCTACACTGAAGCTTTCTTT
>TRBV19|15|TRBJ2-3|TRBD2|few
CASSILAGETDTQYF
TGTGCCAGTAGTATTCTAGCGGGAGAAACAGATACGCAGTATTTT
>TRBV28|14|TRBJ1-5|-|many
CASSWARGSQPQHF
TGTGCCAGCAGTTGGGCAAGGGGATCTCAGCCCCAGCATTTT
>TRBV6-1|17|TRBJ2-2|-|-
CASSEKGIEGVSGELFF
TGTGCCAGCAGTGAAAAGGGGATAGAGGGGGTCTCCGGGGAGCTGTTTTTT
>TRBV6-5|14|TRBJ2-7|-|-
CASSSVRESYEQYF
TGTGCCAGCAGTTCGGTTAGGGAGTCCTACGAGCAGTACTTC
>TRBV6-1|13|TRBJ2-7|-|many
CASSPLLPYEQYF
TGTGCCAGCAGTCCATTACTTCCCTACGAGCAGTACTTC